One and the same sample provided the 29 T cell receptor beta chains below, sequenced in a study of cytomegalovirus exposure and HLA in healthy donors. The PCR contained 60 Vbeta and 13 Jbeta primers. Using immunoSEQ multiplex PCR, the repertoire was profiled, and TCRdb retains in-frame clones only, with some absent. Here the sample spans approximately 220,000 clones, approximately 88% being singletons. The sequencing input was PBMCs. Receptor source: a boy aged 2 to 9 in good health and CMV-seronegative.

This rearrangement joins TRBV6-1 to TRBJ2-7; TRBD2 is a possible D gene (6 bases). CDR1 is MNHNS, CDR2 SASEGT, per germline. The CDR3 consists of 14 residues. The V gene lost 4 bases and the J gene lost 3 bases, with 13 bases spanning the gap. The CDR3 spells CASSGRSGVYEQYF. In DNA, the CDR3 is TGTGCCAGCAGTGGGCGCTCGGGAGTCTACGAGCAGTACTTC.

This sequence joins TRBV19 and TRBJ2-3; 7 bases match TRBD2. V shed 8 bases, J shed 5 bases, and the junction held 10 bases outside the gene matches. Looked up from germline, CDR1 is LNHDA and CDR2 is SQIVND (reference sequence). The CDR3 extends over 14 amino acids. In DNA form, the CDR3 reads TGTGCCAGTGTCAATGGCGGGGGTATAGATACGCAGTATTTT. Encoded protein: CASVNGGGIDTQYF. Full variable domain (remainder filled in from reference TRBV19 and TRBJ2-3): DGGITQSPKYLFRKEGQNVTLSCEQNLNHDAMYWYRQDPGQGLRLIYYSQIVNDFQKGDIAEGYSVSREKKESFPLTVTSAQKNPTAFYLCASVNGGGIDTQYFGPGTRLTVL.

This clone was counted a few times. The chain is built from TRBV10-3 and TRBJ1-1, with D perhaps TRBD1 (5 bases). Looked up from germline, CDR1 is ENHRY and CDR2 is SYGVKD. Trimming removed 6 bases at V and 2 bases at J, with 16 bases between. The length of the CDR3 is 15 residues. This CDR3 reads CAIRIRDSANTEAFF. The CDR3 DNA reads TGTGCCATCAGGATACGAGACAGCGCCAACACTGAAGCTTTCTTT.

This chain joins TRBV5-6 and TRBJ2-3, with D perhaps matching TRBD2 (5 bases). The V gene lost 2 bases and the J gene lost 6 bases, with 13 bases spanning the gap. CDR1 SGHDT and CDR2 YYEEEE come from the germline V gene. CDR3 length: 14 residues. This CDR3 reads CASSLGPTGDTQYF. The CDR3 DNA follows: TGTGCCAGCAGCTTAGGACCCACGGGGGATACGCAGTATTTT.

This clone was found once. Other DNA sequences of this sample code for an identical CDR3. The CDR3 region is CASSQAGSTDTQYF. CDR3 DNA: TGCGCCAGCAGCCAAGCAGGGAGCACAGATACGCAGTATTTT. This chain joins TRBV4-1 and TRBJ2-3; tentatively, D is TRBD1 (5 bases). The CDR3 has 14 amino acids. Germline lookup yields CDR1 MGHRA and CDR2 YSYEKL. V shed 1 base and J shed 0 bases, with 5 bases lying between them.

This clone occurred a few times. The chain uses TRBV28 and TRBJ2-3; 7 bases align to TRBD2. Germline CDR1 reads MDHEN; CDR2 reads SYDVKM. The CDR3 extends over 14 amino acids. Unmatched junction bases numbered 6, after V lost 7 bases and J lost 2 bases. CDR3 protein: CASNTGLDTDTQYF. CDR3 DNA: TGTGCCAGCAACACCGGACTAGACACAGATACGCAGTATTTT.

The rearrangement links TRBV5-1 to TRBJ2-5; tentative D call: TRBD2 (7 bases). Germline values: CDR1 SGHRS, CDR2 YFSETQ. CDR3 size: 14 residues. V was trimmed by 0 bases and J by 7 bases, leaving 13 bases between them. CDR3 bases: TGCGCCAGCAGCTTGGGGGGGGGCCAAAGGACCCAGTACTTC. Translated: CASSLGGGQRTQYF.

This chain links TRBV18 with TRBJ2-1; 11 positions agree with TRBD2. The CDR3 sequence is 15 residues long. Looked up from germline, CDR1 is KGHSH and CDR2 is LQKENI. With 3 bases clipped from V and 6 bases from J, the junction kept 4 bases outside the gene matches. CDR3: CASSPPGTSGNEQFF. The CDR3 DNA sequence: TGTGCCAGCTCACCCCCCGGGACTAGCGGCAATGAGCAGTTCTTC.

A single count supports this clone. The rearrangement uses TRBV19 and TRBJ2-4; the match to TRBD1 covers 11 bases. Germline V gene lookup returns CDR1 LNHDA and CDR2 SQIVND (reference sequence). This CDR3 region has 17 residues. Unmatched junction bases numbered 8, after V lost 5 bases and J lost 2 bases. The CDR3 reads CASSDRDRGDTKNIQYF. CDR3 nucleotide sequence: TGTGCCAGTAGTGACCGGGACAGGGGGGATACCAAAAACATTCAGTACTTC.

Written as DNA, the CDR3 is TGTGCCAGCAGTGAAGTAGGGCTCGGGAAGACCCAGTACTTC. Translated: CASSEVGLGKTQYF. The rearrangement links TRBV2 to TRBJ2-5, with D perhaps matching TRBD2 (5 bases). The V gene's germline CDR1 is SNHLY and CDR2 FYNNEI. Deletions cut 1 base from V and 6 bases from J, with 12 bases between. The CDR3 totals 14 residues. The full variable domain, rest sourced from reference TRBV2 and TRBJ2-5, is EPEVTQTPSHQVTQMGQEVILRCVPISNHLYFYWYRQILGQKVEFLVSFYNNEISEKSEIFDDQFSVERPDGSNFTLKIRSTKLEDSAMYFCASSEVGLGKTQYFGPGTRLLVL.

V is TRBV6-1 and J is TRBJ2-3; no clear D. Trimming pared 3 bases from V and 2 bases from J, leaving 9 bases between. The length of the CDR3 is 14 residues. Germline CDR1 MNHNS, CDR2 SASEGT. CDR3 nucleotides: TGTGCCAGCAGTGAGTTGACAAACACAGATACGCAGTATTTT. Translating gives CASSELTNTDTQYF.

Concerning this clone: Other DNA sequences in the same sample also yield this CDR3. CDR3 sequence reads: CASSIQGNTEAFF. The CDR3 DNA reads as TGTGCCAGTAGTATTCAGGGGAACACTGAAGCTTTCTTT. The chain combines TRBV19 with TRBJ1-1; D is perhaps TRBD1 (5 bases). From germline, CDR1 is LNHDA and CDR2 SQIVND (reference sequence). There are 13 residues in the CDR3. Between the trimmed V and J ends, which lost 3 bases and 1 base, there was a span of 6 bases.

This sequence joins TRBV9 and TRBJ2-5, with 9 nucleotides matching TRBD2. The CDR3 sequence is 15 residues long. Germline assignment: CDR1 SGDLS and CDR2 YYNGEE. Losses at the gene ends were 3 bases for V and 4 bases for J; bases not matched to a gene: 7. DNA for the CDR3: TGTGCCAGCAGCGAGGCGGCGGGGGGGCGAGAGACCCAGTACTTC. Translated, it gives CASSEAAGGRETQYF.

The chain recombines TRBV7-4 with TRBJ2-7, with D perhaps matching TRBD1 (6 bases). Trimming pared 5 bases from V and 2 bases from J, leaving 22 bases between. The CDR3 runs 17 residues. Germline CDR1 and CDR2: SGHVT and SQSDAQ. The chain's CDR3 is CASSLRPEQGYPYEQYF. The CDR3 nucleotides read TGTGCCAGCAGCCTCCGTCCGGAACAGGGTTATCCCTACGAGCAGTACTTC.

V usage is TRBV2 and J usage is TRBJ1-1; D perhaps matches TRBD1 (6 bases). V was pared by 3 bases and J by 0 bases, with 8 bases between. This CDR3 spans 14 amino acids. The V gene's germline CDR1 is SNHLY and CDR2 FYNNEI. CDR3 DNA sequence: TGTGCCAGCAGTGAGGACAGCATGAACACTGAAGCTTTCTTT. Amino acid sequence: CASSEDSMNTEAFF.

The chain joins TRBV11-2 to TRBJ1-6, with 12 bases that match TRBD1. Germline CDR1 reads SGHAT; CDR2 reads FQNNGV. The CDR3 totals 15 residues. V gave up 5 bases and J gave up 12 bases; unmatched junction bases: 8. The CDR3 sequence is CASSPTGTGGLPLHF. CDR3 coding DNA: TGTGCCAGCAGCCCGACCGGGACAGGGGGCCTACCCCTCCACTTT. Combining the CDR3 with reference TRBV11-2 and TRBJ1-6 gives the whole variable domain EAGVAQSPRYKIIEKRQSVAFWCNPISGHATLYWYQQILGQGPKLLIQFQNNGVVDDSQLPKDRFSAERLKGVDSTLKIQPAKLEDSAVYLCASSPTGTGGLPLHFGNGTRLTVT.

CDR3 DNA: TGTGCCAGTAGTCGACAGGGGAGAAGGGCCTACGAGCAGTACTTC. This translates into CASSRQGRRAYEQYF. This chain connects TRBV19 to TRBJ2-7; 8 bases align to TRBD1. The V gene's germline CDR1 is LNHDA and CDR2 SQIVND (reference sequence). J was trimmed by 2 bases and V by 5 bases; bases with no gene match: 8. This CDR3 contains 15 residues.

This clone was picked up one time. CDR3 bases: TGTGCCAGCAACGAACTAGCGGGAGGGGCCTACGAGCAGTACTTC. Residues: CASNELAGGAYEQYF. The rearrangement joins TRBV2 to TRBJ2-7; 13 nucleotides line up with TRBD2. There are 15 residues in the CDR3. V trimming: 7 bases; J trimming: 2 bases; junction bases outside the gene matches: 5. Germline V CDR1 and CDR2: SNHLY, FYNNEI.

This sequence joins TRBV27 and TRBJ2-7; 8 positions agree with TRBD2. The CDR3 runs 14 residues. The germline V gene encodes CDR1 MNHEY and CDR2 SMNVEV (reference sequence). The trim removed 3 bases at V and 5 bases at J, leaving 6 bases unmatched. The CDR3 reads CASSFGGGRNEQYF. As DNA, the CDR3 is TGTGCCAGCAGTTTCGGCGGGGGGAGGAACGAGCAGTACTTC.

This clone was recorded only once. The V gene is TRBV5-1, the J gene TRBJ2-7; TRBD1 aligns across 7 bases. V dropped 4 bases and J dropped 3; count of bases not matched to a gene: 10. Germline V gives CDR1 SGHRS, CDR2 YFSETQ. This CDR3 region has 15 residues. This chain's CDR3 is CASSAGVTGIYEQYF. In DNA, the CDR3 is TGCGCCAGCAGCGCCGGTGTGACAGGGATCTACGAGCAGTACTTC.

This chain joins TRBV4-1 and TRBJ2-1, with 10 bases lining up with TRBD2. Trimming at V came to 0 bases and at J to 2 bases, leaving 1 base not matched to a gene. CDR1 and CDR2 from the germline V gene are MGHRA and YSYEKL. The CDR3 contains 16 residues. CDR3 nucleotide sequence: TGCGCCAGCAGCCAAGATACTAGCGGGACCTACAATGAGCAGTTCTTC. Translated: CASSQDTSGTYNEQFF.

CDR3 sequence: CASSVLGTSYEQYF. The DNA of the CDR3 is TGTGCCAGCAGCGTATTGGGGACTTCCTACGAGCAGTACTTC. The rearrangement uses TRBV9 and TRBJ2-7; tentative D call: TRBD2 (6 bases). Germline V lookup: CDR1 SGDLS, CDR2 YYNGEE. V gave up 1 base and J gave up 1 base, with 9 bases separating them. The CDR3 has 14 amino acids.

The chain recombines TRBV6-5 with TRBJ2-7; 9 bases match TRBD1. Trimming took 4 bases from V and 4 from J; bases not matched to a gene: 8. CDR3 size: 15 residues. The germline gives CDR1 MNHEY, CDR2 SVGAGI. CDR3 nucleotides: TGTGCCAGCAGTTCCTCCGGGACAGGGACTTACGAGCAGTACTTC. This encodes CASSSSGTGTYEQYF.

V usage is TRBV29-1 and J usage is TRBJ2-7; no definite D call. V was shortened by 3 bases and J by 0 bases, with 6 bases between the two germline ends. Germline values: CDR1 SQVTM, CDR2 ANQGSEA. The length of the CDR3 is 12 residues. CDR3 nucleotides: TGCAGCGTTGAGGGCGCCTCCTACGAGCAGTACTTC. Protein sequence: CSVEGASYEQYF.

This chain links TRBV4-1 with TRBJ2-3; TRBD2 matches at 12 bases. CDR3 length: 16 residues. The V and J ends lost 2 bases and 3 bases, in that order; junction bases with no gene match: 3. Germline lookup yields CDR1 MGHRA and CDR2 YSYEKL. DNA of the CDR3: TGCGCCAGCAGCCAACAGACTAGCGGGAGAACAGATACGCAGTATTTT. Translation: CASSQQTSGRTDTQYF.

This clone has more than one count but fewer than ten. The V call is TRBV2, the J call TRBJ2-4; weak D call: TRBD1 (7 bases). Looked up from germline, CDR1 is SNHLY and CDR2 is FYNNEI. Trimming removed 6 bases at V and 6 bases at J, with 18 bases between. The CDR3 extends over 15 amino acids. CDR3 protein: CASRMGQPGANIQYF. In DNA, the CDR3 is TGTGCCAGCAGGATGGGACAGCCGGGAGCAAACATTCAGTACTTC.

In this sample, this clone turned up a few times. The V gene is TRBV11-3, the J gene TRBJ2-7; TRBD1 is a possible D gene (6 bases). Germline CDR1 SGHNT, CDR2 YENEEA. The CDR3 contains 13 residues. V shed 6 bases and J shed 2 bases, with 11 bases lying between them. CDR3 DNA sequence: TGTGCCAGCAGTCTCCGGGACACCTACGAGCAGTACTTC. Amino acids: CASSLRDTYEQYF.

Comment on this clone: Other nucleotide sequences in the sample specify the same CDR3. CDR3 in DNA: TGTGCCAGCAGTTTAGCGGGACCCTACGAGCAGTACTTC. Encoded protein: CASSLAGPYEQYF. This chain connects TRBV27 to TRBJ2-7; weak D call: TRBD2 (6 bases). The CDR3 is 13 residues long. CDR1 is MNHEY and CDR2 is SMNVEV in the germline V gene (reference sequence). V was shortened by 2 bases and J by 2 bases, with 7 bases between the two germline ends.

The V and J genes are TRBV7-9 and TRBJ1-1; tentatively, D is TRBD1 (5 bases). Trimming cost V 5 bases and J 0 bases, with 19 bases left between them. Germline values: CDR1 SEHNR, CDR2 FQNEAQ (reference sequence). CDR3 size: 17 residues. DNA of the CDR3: TGTGCCAGCAGCCCGCGGGGGACCCGGAGCTTGAACACTGAAGCTTTCTTT. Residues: CASSPRGTRSLNTEAFF.